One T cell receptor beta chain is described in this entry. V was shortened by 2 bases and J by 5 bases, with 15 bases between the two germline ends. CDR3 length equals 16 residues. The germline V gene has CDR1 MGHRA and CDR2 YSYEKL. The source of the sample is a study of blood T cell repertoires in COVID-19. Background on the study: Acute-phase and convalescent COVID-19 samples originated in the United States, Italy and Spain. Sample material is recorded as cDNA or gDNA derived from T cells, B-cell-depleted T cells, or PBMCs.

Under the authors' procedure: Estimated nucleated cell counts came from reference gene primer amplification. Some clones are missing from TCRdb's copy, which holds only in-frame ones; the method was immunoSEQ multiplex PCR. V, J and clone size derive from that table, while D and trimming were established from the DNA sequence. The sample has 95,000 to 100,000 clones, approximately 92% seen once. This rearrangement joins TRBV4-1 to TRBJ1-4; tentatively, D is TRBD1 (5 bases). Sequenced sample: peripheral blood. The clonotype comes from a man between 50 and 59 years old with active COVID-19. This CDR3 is CASSQPRRGRNEKLFF. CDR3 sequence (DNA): TGCGCCAGCAGCCAACCGAGGCGGGGCAGAAATGAAAAACTGTTTTTT.